Sequencing of this T cell receptor beta chain was carried out in a study of T-cell reconstitution after alpha-beta-depleted transplantation in children. About this clonotype: Its matching antigen is unknown.

Study-wide findings and caveats: T-cell counts and diversity were attributed mostly to newly produced T cells one year after transplant. Several hundred expanded graft clones reportedly gave rise to the alpha-beta T cells present about two months after transplant. After transplant, high TCRbeta diversity at day 60 in some patients arose from surviving recipient T cells and thymic progenitors.

V was pared by 0 bases and J by 10 bases, with 12 bases of the junction left unmatched. The length of the CDR3 is 16 residues. Germline values: CDR1 LGHNA, CDR2 YNFKEQ. TCRbeta library construction was performed incorporating unique molecular identifiers. TCRdb used MiXCR to reprocess the PCR reads, holding one entry per CDR3 protein. The sample yields 450,000 to 550,000 distinct CDR3 sequences, over 10% seen once. The chain employs TRBV4-2 and TRBJ2-5, with 9 bases matching TRBD2. This receptor was taken from a female patient aged 2-10 years who had a stem cell transplant for aplastic anemia, so the T cells may come from the graft donor. The sample was PBMCs, mostly from graft donor cells, taken 180 days after TCRalphabeta/CD19-depleted stem cell transplant. The CDR3 DNA reads TGTGCCAGCAGCCAAGATCCCGGACTAGCGTTACGTCTCCAGTACTTC. This translates into CASSQDPGLALRLQYF.